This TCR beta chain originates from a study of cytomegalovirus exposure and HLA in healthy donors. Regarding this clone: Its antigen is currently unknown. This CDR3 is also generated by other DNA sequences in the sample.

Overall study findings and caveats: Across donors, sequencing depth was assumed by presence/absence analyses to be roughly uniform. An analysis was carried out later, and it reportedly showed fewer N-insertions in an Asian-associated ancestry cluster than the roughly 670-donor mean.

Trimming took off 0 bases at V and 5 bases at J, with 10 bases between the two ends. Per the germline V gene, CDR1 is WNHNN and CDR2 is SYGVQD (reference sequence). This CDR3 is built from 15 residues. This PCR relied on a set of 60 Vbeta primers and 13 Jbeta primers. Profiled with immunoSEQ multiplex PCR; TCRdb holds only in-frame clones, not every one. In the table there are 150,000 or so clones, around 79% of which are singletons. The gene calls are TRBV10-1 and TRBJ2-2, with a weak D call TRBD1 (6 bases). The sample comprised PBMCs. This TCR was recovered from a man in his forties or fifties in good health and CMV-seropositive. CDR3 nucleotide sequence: TGCGCCAGCAGTGAGTCGAGAGGGGGAACCGGGGAGCTGTTTTTT. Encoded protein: CASSESRGGTGELFF.